These T cell receptor beta chains were read from a single sample in a study of T cells in Graves' hyperthyroidism and ophthalmopathy. MiXCR, applied by TCRdb to the multiplex PCR reads, yields one record per CDR3 protein. The sample holds a few hundred thousand distinct CDR3 sequences, roughly 17% seen once. Sequenced input: blood. These receptors were collected from a woman between 18 and 29 years old with Graves' ophthalmopathy. Both conserved end residues are part of each CDR3. D genes are given only for firm matches. Clone size is not always given. Where it is, it says once, few, many or a class for expanded clones.

D: TRBD2; V: TRBV7-9; J: TRBJ2-5; size: .; length: 14; DNA: TGTGCCAGCAGCCGCAGACTAGCTGGGGAGACCCAGTACTTC; CDR3: CASSRRLAGETQYF
D: .; V: TRBV5-6; J: TRBJ1-2; size: many; length: 12; DNA: TGTGCCAGCAGCTTAGAGTCTTATGGCTACACCTTC; CDR3: CASSLESYGYTF
D: .; V: TRBV12-3/TRBV12-4; J: TRBJ2-1; size: .; length: 15; DNA: TGTGCCAGCTCCTTGGCGCTGGGGTTTTACAATGAGCAGTTCTTC; CDR3: CASSLALGFYNEQFF
D: TRBD1; V: TRBV5-1; J: TRBJ1-1; size: few; length: 16; DNA: TGCGCCAGCAGCCCCGCGGACAGGGTTACAGGCACTGAAGCTTTCTTT; CDR3: CASSPADRVTGTEAFF
D: TRBD2; V: TRBV20-1; J: TRBJ2-5; size: many; length: 14; DNA: TGCAGTGCTAGAGTTGCGGGAGCTCGCGAGACCCAGTACTTC; CDR3: CSARVAGARETQYF
D: .; V: TRBV7-2; J: TRBJ1-3; size: .; length: 17; DNA: TGTGCCAGCAGCTTAGCGACGGGACTCGCCTCTGGAAACACCATATATTTT; CDR3: CASSLATGLASGNTIYF
D: TRBD2; V: TRBV27; J: TRBJ2-5; size: few; length: 18; DNA: TGTGCCAGCAGTCCCCTCCGGGGACTAGCGGGGGGGGCAGAGACCCAGTACTTC; CDR3: CASSPLRGLAGGAETQYF
D: TRBD1; V: TRBV7-2; J: TRBJ1-5; size: .; length: 14; DNA: TGTGCCAGCAGCTCCCAAGGGGGCGGTCAGCCCCAGCATTTT; CDR3: CASSSQGGGQPQHF
D: .; V: TRBV6-5; J: TRBJ2-5; size: many; length: 17; DNA: TGTGCCAGCAGTTACTCCCCAACTAGAGCCCCCCAAGAGACCCAGTACTTC; CDR3: CASSYSPTRAPQETQYF
D: TRBD2; V: TRBV7-3; J: TRBJ2-1; size: few; length: 16; DNA: TGTGCCAGCAGCTCCTCTAGCGGGGGGACCTACAATGAGCAGTTCTTC; CDR3: CASSSSSGGTYNEQFF
D: .; V: TRBV7-3; J: TRBJ2-2; size: many; length: 13; DNA: TGTGCCAGCAGCTTAACACCCACCGGGGAGCTGTTTTTT; CDR3: CASSLTPTGELFF
D: .; V: TRBV6-2/TRBV6-3; J: TRBJ1-1; size: .; length: 13; DNA: TGTGCCAGCAAATCGGGGGTTAACACTGAAGCTTTCTTT; CDR3: CASKSGVNTEAFF
D: TRBD1; V: TRBV6-1; J: TRBJ1-2; size: .; length: 14; DNA: TGTGCCAGCAGTTCCAGGGGGCAGAGCTATGGCTACACCTTC; CDR3: CASSSRGQSYGYTF
D: TRBD2; V: TRBV7-9; J: TRBJ2-1; size: many; length: 18; DNA: TGTGCCAGCAGCGGGACTAGCGGGGGGGCCACAGTCTACAATGAGCAGTTCTTC; CDR3: CASSGTSGGATVYNEQFF
D: .; V: TRBV19; J: TRBJ2-2; size: .; length: 15; DNA: TGTGCCAGTAGTAAATCGACTGCCGGTACCGGGGAGCTGTTTTTT; CDR3: CASSKSTAGTGELFF
D: TRBD2; V: TRBV11-3; J: TRBJ2-1; size: many; length: 16; DNA: TGTGCCAGCAGCTCGAGGACTAGCGGGGGGGCCGATGAGCAGTTCTTC; CDR3: CASSSRTSGGADEQFF
D: .; V: TRBV4-1; J: TRBJ2-7; size: .; length: 12; DNA: TGCGCCAGCAGCCAAGTAGGGACCGAGCAGTACTTC; CDR3: CASSQVGTEQYF
D: .; V: TRBV6-1; J: TRBJ1-4; size: .; length: 15; DNA: TGTGCCAGCAGTGAAGTGTCCCCGGGGATTGAAAAACTGTTTTTT; CDR3: CASSEVSPGIEKLFF
D: TRBD2; V: TRBV11-1; J: TRBJ2-3; size: many; length: 18; DNA: TGTGCCAGCAGCTTAGAATTCCCGACTAGCGGGGGAACAGATACGCAGTATTTT; CDR3: CASSLEFPTSGGTDTQYF
D: TRBD1; V: TRBV12-5; J: TRBJ2-5; size: .; length: 16; DNA: TGTGCTAGTGGTCCCCGGACAGGACCCCCACAAGAGACCCAGTACTTC; CDR3: CASGPRTGPPQETQYF
D: .; V: TRBV24-1; J: TRBJ1-5; size: .; length: 16; DNA: TGTGCCACCAGTGATTCTAGCGAGGGTTCCAATCAGCCCCAGCATTTT; CDR3: CATSDSSEGSNQPQHF
D: .; V: TRBV9; J: TRBJ2-5; size: many; length: 13; DNA: TGTGCCAGCAGCGGTAGGGGGGCAGAGACCCAGTACTTC; CDR3: CASSGRGAETQYF
D: TRBD2; V: TRBV5-1; J: TRBJ2-1; size: .; length: 17; DNA: TGCGCCAGCAGCTTATTTATCCGGGAGGGCCCCTACAATGAGCAGTTCTTC; CDR3: CASSLFIREGPYNEQFF
D: .; V: TRBV9; J: TRBJ1-5; size: .; length: 15; DNA: TGTGCCAGCAGCGTCGACGGGATTAGCAATCAGCCCCAGCATTTT; CDR3: CASSVDGISNQPQHF
D: .; V: TRBV5-6; J: TRBJ1-2; size: many; length: 16; DNA: TGTGCCAGCAGCTCCTACACGGACATGCCTAGCTATGGCTACACCTTC; CDR3: CASSSYTDMPSYGYTF
D: TRBD2; V: TRBV11-3; J: TRBJ2-1; size: .; length: 17; DNA: TGTGCCAGCAGAGGGGCTAGCGGGGCAAGCTCCTACAATGAGCAGTTCTTC; CDR3: CASRGASGASSYNEQFF
D: TRBD2; V: TRBV11-2; J: TRBJ2-3; size: .; length: 16; DNA: TGTGCCAGCAGCTTAGAGCCTAGCGGGAGGAAAGATACGCAGTATTTT; CDR3: CASSLEPSGRKDTQYF
D: .; V: TRBV7-3; J: TRBJ2-1; size: many; length: 15; DNA: TGTGCCAGCAGCTTAGGTAAACAGGTGGACAATGAGCAGTTCTTC; CDR3: CASSLGKQVDNEQFF
D: .; V: TRBV5-8; J: TRBJ1-4; size: many; length: 11; DNA: TGTGCCAGCAGCTTGGAGCCAAAACTGTTTTTT; CDR3: CASSLEPKLFF
D: TRBD1; V: TRBV28; J: TRBJ2-1; size: many; length: 15; DNA: TGTGCCAGCAGTTTGTTTGGACAGGGACTTGGTGAGCAGTTCTTC; CDR3: CASSLFGQGLGEQFF
D: .; V: TRBV4-1; J: TRBJ2-5; size: .; length: 14; DNA: TGCGCCAGCAGCCAAAGGGCCGGCCAAGAGACCCAGTACTTC; CDR3: CASSQRAGQETQYF
D: .; V: TRBV5-5; J: TRBJ2-7; size: .; length: 14; DNA: TGTGCCAGCAGCGTTACAGGGGTGGAGGGAGAGCAGTACTTC; CDR3: CASSVTGVEGEQYF
D: .; V: TRBV25-1; J: TRBJ1-1; size: few; length: 16; DNA: TGTGCCAGCAGTGAAGGAAAGGGGGTCCTGAACACTGAAGCTTTCTTT; CDR3: CASSEGKGVLNTEAFF
D: TRBD1; V: TRBV28; J: TRBJ2-7; size: many; length: 17; DNA: TGTGCCAGCAGTTTAAGGACAGGGGGCCGGTGGACCTACGAGCAGTACTTC; CDR3: CASSLRTGGRWTYEQYF
D: .; V: TRBV5-5; J: TRBJ1-4; size: few; length: 15; DNA: TGTGCCAGCAGTATCGTGGGTCCCGAGGAGGAAAAACTGTTTTTT; CDR3: CASSIVGPEEEKLFF
D: .; V: TRBV6-2/TRBV6-3; J: TRBJ1-5; size: few; length: 13; DNA: TGTGCCAGCCAAGACAGGCTTGGCCAGCCCCAGCATTTT; CDR3: CASQDRLGQPQHF
D: .; V: TRBV5-1; J: TRBJ1-2; size: many; length: 15; DNA: TGCGCCAGCAGCTTGATCCCGGGACGGGCAGAGGGCTACACCTTC; CDR3: CASSLIPGRAEGYTF
D: .; V: TRBV6-1; J: TRBJ2-2; size: .; length: 13; DNA: TGTGCCAGCAGTGAAGATGAACCCGGGGAGCTGTTTTTT; CDR3: CASSEDEPGELFF
D: .; V: TRBV6-6; J: TRBJ1-2; size: many; length: 17; DNA: TGTGCCAGCAGTTACCACCGGGACACGCTAAGGGGCTATGGCTACACCTTC; CDR3: CASSYHRDTLRGYGYTF
D: .; V: TRBV6-1; J: TRBJ1-2; size: many; length: 15; DNA: TGTGCCAGCAGTTTATTCTCGGGGGCGCAAAGTGGCTACACCTTC; CDR3: CASSLFSGAQSGYTF
D: .; V: TRBV7-9; J: TRBJ2-2; size: .; length: 14; DNA: TGTGCCAGCAGCTCCGGGTTTTCCACCGGGGAGCTGTTTTTT; CDR3: CASSSGFSTGELFF
D: .; V: TRBV7-2; J: TRBJ2-1; size: once; length: 15; DNA: TGTGCCAGCAGCTTAGTAGTTTCGCGAAATGAGCGGCAGTTCTTC; CDR3: CASSLVVSRNERQFF
D: .; V: TRBV28; J: TRBJ2-5; size: many; length: 13; DNA: TGTGCCAGCAGTGGCAGCTCGAAAGAGACCCAGTACTTC; CDR3: CASSGSSKETQYF
D: TRBD1; V: TRBV19; J: TRBJ1-2; size: few; length: 16; DNA: TGTGCCAGTAGTATAGGAACAGGGGGCTCCAACTATGGCTACACCTTC; CDR3: CASSIGTGGSNYGYTF
D: .; V: TRBV12-3/TRBV12-4; J: TRBJ1-1; size: few; length: 16; DNA: TGTGCCAGCAGTTTAGTGCAGGGAGGAGGTTGGACTGAAGCTTTCTTT; CDR3: CASSLVQGGGWTEAFF
D: TRBD1; V: TRBV2; J: TRBJ1-3; size: .; length: 16; DNA: TGTGCCAGCAGCCCCCCAAAGGACAGGGCTGGAAACACCATATATTTT; CDR3: CASSPPKDRAGNTIYF
D: .; V: TRBV9; J: TRBJ2-7; size: once; length: 15; DNA: TGTGCCAGCAGCGTAGCGGGGTCTATGGCTTCCGAGCAGTACTTC; CDR3: CASSVAGSMASEQYF
D: TRBD1; V: TRBV7-6; J: TRBJ2-1; size: few; length: 13; DNA: TGTGCCAGTGGGGACAGGGGTTACAATGAGCAGTTCTTC; CDR3: CASGDRGYNEQFF